Listed here are 15 T cell receptor beta chains from one sample, sequenced in a study of T cells in women clearing cervical HPV infection. Only in-frame clones appear in the TCRdb table, and some are missing; sequencing was by immunoSEQ multiplex PCR. The repertoire table contains tens of thousands of clones. Sequencing used blood buffy coat. Receptors were obtained from a woman aged 18 to 75 with a cervical HPV16 infection that either progressed to CIN3+ or cleared (not recorded which).

As concerns this clone: From the germline J gene comes the end of the CDR3, since the read stops 3 residues before it. The chain links TRBV7-9 to TRBJ2-7; D not resolved. In germline, CDR1 is SEHNR, CDR2 FQNEAQ (reference sequence). There are 15 residues in the CDR3. V lost 2 bases and J lost 4, with 15 bases in between. The CDR3 DNA, read in part, is TGTGCCAGCAGCTTAAATCCAGGAGTTAGATACGAG. The encoded protein is CASSLNPGVRYE. The complete CDR3 protein is CASSLNPGVRYEQYF.

With regard to this clone: The read stops 3 residues short of the end of the CDR3; the missing end is completed from the germline J gene. The chain couples TRBV19 to TRBJ1-5; tentative D call: TRBD1 (6 bases). The CDR3 totals 14 residues. The germline CDR1 and CDR2 sequences are LNHDA and SQIVND (reference sequence). With 7 bases removed from V and 4 bases from J, the gap between germline ends came to 14 bases. The CDR3 region is CASTITGSNQPQHF. Partial CDR3 DNA: TGTGCCAGTACTATTACAGGGTCAAATCAGCCC.

Concerning this clone itself: The read is 3 residues too short to cover the CDR3 end, so that end is filled in from the germline J gene. The chain employs TRBV19 and TRBJ2-4, with TRBD1 identical over 12 bases. Germline loops: CDR1 LNHDA, CDR2 SQIVND (reference sequence). The ends lost 9 bases at V and 8 bases at J; junction bases unmatched: 11. The CDR3 length is 15 residues. The part of the CDR3 DNA that was read is TGTGCCAGCCGGGACAGGGGGCTAAGTAACGACATT. It encodes CASRDRGLSNDI. The whole CDR3 protein is CASRDRGLSNDIQYF.

Concerning this clone: The sequenced fragment ends 3 residues before the CDR3 boundary, so the rest is inferred from the germline J gene. V is TRBV5-1 and J is TRBJ1-4, with a tentative D call TRBD1 (6 bases). The length of the CDR3 is 14 residues. Germline assignment: CDR1 SGHRS and CDR2 YFSETQ. V lost 4 bases, J lost 3 bases, and 10 bases lay in between. The CDR3: CASSPTGPNEKLFF. The DNA read from the CDR3 is TGCGCCAGCAGCCCCACAGGGCCTAATGAAAAA.

A remark on this clone: The read gets to within 3 residues of the CDR3 end, and the germline J gene fills in the rest. The rearrangement links TRBV7-3 to TRBJ2-5; D ambiguous. The V end lost 3 bases, the J end lost 7 bases, and 15 bases lay between the germline ends. The V gene's germline CDR1 is SGHTA and CDR2 FQGTGA. The CDR3 is made up of 14 amino acids. CDR3 sequence: CASSFGTATGTQYF. Partial CDR3 DNA: TGTGCCAGCAGCTTTGGCACGGCGACTGGGACC.

Concerning this clone: With the read ending 3 residues before the CDR3 end, the germline J gene is used to fill in that end. The rearrangement joins TRBV5-1 to TRBJ2-4, with TRBD1 as a possible D gene (5 bases). Trimming stripped 6 bases from V and 0 bases from J, with 16 bases between. The CDR3 extends over 16 amino acids. CDR1 is SGHRS, CDR2 YFSETQ, per germline. The CDR3 is CASMRYRQIAKNIQYF. The covered CDR3 bases are TGCGCCAGCATGAGATACAGACAGATAGCCAAAAACATT.

Considering frequency, this clone is medium-sized. The CDR3 end is not reached by the read, which stops 3 residues before it; the germline J gene fills it in. Other DNA sequences of this sample code for an identical CDR3. J is TRBJ2-5 and V is TRBV18, with 7 bases lining up with TRBD1. The CDR3 totals 16 residues. Germline values: CDR1 KGHSH, CDR2 LQKENI. The junction had 9 bases not matched to a gene; V was cut back by 1 base and J by 4 bases. The CDR3 loop reads CASSPRTQGMGETQYF. CDR3 DNA (partial): TGTGCCAGCTCACCACGTACACAGGGGATGGGAGAGACC.

With respect to this clone: The sequence runs out 3 residues before the end of the CDR3; the remainder is reconstructed from the germline J gene. This chain connects TRBV19 to TRBJ2-1; TRBD1 agrees at 8 bases. In germline, CDR1 is LNHDA, CDR2 SQIVND (reference sequence). The CDR3 consists of 15 residues. With 5 bases clipped from V and 7 bases from J, the junction kept 10 bases outside the gene matches. The CDR3 is CASSQDRDVRNEQFF. CDR3 DNA (partial): TGTGCCAGTAGTCAGGACAGGGATGTTCGAAATGAG.

CDR3 protein: CASSYSRKGETQYF. The CDR3 DNA, read in part, is TGTGCCAGCAGTTACTCTAGAAAGGGGGAGACG. The rearrangement links TRBV6-2 or TRBV6-3 to TRBJ2-3; possible D gene TRBD1, 6 bases. The read ends 3 residues shy of where the CDR3 ends; the end is completed using the germline J gene. Germline V CDR1 and CDR2: MNHEY, SVGEGT. This CDR3 is 14 amino acids long.

For this clone: The CDR3 is cut off 3 residues early in the read; its end comes from the germline J gene. The rearrangement joins TRBV19 to TRBJ2-1; TRBD2 matches at 7 bases. Germline-derived CDR1 and CDR2 are LNHDA and SQIVND (reference sequence). The length of the CDR3 is 15 residues. The junction had 11 bases not matched to a gene; V was cut back by 3 bases and J by 9 bases. CDR3 bases read: TGTGCCAGTAGTATTCGATCTAGCGGACCCTCTGAG. Translation: CASSIRSSGPSE. The full CDR3 reads CASSIRSSGPSEQFF. Filled out from reference TRBV19 and TRBJ2-1, the complete variable domain reads DGGITQSPKYLFRKEGQNVTLSCEQNLNHDAMYWYRQDPGQGLRLIYYSQIVNDFQKGDIAEGYSVSREKKESFPLTVTSAQKNPTAFYLCASSIRSSGPSEQFFGPGTRLTVL.

A note on this clone: The read comes to an end 3 residues before the CDR3 does, leaving the germline J gene to fill in the end. This chain links TRBV5-1 with TRBJ2-3; 12 nucleotides agree with TRBD2. Germline V gene lookup returns CDR1 SGHRS and CDR2 YFSETQ. Losses at the gene ends were 4 bases for V and 2 bases for J; bases not matched to a gene: 8. The CDR3 is 17 residues long. CDR3: CASSQKWTSGVTDTQYF. CDR3 bases read: TGCGCCAGCAGCCAAAAGTGGACTAGCGGGGTCACAGATACG.

Concerning this clone itself: The missing CDR3 end, 3 residues past where the read stops, is filled in from the germline J gene. V gene TRBV20-1 combines with J gene TRBJ1-1; unclear D gene. Trimming removed 3 bases at V and 3 bases at J, with 14 bases between. Germline assignment: CDR1 DFQATT and CDR2 SNEGSKA (reference sequence). This CDR3 has 14 amino acids. CDR3 DNA, as far as it was read: TGCAGTGCTAGTTTTCAGGATTGGGACACTGAA. It yields the protein CSASFQDWDTE. The full CDR3 sequence reads CSASFQDWDTEAFF.

Worth noting for this clone: The CDR3 extends 3 residues past the end of the read, so its final part is completed from the germline J gene. This chain connects TRBV5-1 to TRBJ1-2, with unresolved D. V lost 4 bases, J lost 1 base, and 11 bases lay in between. The germline gives CDR1 SGHRS, CDR2 YFSETQ. The CDR3 has 14 residues. The CDR3 loop reads CASSQGWFNYGYTF. The covered CDR3 bases are TGCGCCAGCAGCCAAGGCTGGTTTAACTATGGC.

Concerning this clone: The sequence runs out 3 residues before the end of the CDR3; the remainder is reconstructed from the germline J gene. The chain combines TRBV5-1 with TRBJ1-1; 8 bases line up with TRBD1. The CDR3 length is 14 residues. The trim removed 2 bases at V and 6 bases at J, leaving 6 bases unmatched. Germline values: CDR1 SGHRS, CDR2 YFSETQ. CDR3 protein: CASSFQGASAEAFF. The DNA read from the CDR3 is TGCGCCAGCAGCTTTCAGGGGGCTAGCGCTGAA.

Concerning this clone: The missing CDR3 end, 3 residues past where the read stops, is filled in from the germline J gene. This chain uses TRBV7-2 with TRBJ2-3; D call uncertain. This CDR3 has 13 residues. Between the trimmed V and J ends, which lost 3 bases and 6 bases, there was a span of 10 bases. Germline CDR1 reads SGHTA; CDR2 reads FQGNSA. Incomplete CDR3 DNA: TGTGCCAGCAGCTTGAGTTCCGGGGATACG. It yields the protein CASSLSSGDT. The entire CDR3 sequence reads CASSLSSGDTQYF.